One sample yielded the 23 T cell receptor beta chains listed below, sequenced in a study of blood T cell repertoires in COVID-19. Here immunoSEQ multiplex PCR was the method, and the copy in TCRdb shows in-frame clones only, minus some. This sample carries fewer than 350,000 clones, roughly 85% of them seen once, and the ten largest clones take roughly 7%. The sequencing input was peripheral blood. The receptors were gathered from a human donor in a cohort sampled during active COVID-19.

The J gene is TRBJ1-2, the V gene TRBV19, with 7 bases aligning to TRBD1. Germline V gene sequence: CDR1 LNHDA, CDR2 SQIVND (reference sequence). The CDR3 is made up of 13 amino acids. The trim removed 5 bases at V and 6 bases at J, leaving 6 bases unmatched. CDR3 sequence reads: CASSPGGSHGYTF. CDR3 bases: TGTGCCAGTAGTCCAGGGGGAAGTCATGGCTACACCTTC.

The V and J genes are TRBV7-2 and TRBJ1-1, with D uncertain. The CDR3 loop spans 14 amino acids. V lost 1 base to trimming and J lost 5 bases, with 11 bases between them. Germline CDR1 is SGHTA and CDR2 is FQGNSA. The CDR3 protein is CASSLEVSRTEAFF. The DNA for the CDR3 is TGTGCCAGCAGCTTAGAGGTTTCGCGGACTGAAGCTTTCTTT. Full variable domain (missing parts from reference TRBV7-2 and TRBJ1-1): GAGVSQSPSNKVTEKGKDVELRCDPISGHTALYWYRQSLGQGLEFLIYFQGNSAPDKSGLPSDRFSAERTGGSVSTLTIQRTQQEDSAVYLCASSLEVSRTEAFFGQGTRLTVV.

The CDR3 loop is CASSPAGTGYEQYF. The CDR3 coding sequence is TGTGCCAGCAGCCCCGCCGGGACAGGTTACGAGCAGTACTTC. The rearrangement links TRBV6-5 to TRBJ2-7, with TRBD1 matching over 8 bases. Germline values: CDR1 MNHEY, CDR2 SVGAGI. This CDR3 contains 14 residues. V gave up 6 bases and J gave up 4 bases; unmatched junction bases: 8.

This clone has a single count. The chain joins TRBV6-1 to TRBJ1-4; no firm D call. Germline CDR1 is MNHNS and CDR2 is SASEGT. The ends were cut back, 1 base at V and 3 bases at J, with 21 bases in the middle. There are 19 residues in the CDR3. The chain's CDR3 is CASSEGKLAFLGANEKLFF. CDR3 sequence (DNA): TGTGCCAGCAGTGAAGGAAAACTGGCCTTCTTAGGAGCTAATGAAAAACTGTTTTTT.

The chain has TRBV11-2 and TRBJ2-7; weak D call: TRBD2 (6 bases). V lost 1 base to trimming and J lost 0 bases, with 13 bases between them. Germline CDR1 reads SGHAT; CDR2 reads FQNNGV. The CDR3 covers 16 residues. The CDR3 loop is CASSLVSGTLSYEQYF. CDR3 in DNA: TGTGCCAGCAGCTTAGTATCGGGGACTCTCTCCTACGAGCAGTACTTC.

The chain couples TRBV9 to TRBJ2-3, with no clear D. CDR3 size: 13 residues. The germline V gene has CDR1 SGDLS and CDR2 YYNGEE. V was pared by 0 bases and J by 5 bases, with 7 bases between. CDR3 nucleotide sequence: TGTGCCAGCAGCGTAGACGAGAGAGATACGCAGTATTTT. This sequence encodes CASSVDERDTQYF.

V gene TRBV10-3 combines with J gene TRBJ2-7, with 7 bases aligning to TRBD2. The J segment lost 6 bases and the V segment lost 6 bases, leaving 8 bases of the junction unmatched. The CDR3 covers 13 residues. Per the germline V gene, CDR1 is ENHRY and CDR2 is SYGVKD. CDR3 sequence reads: CAIRPGEGPEQYF. As DNA, the CDR3 is TGTGCCATCAGACCTGGGGAGGGGCCCGAGCAGTACTTC.

The CDR3 reads CASSGGGPLVGEQYF. CDR3 sequence (DNA): TGTGCCAGCAGTGGCGGGGGGCCCCTAGTAGGCGAGCAGTACTTC. The genes are TRBV2 and TRBJ2-7; 8 bases line up with TRBD2. The germline gives CDR1 SNHLY, CDR2 FYNNEI. The CDR3 length is 15 residues. J gave up 6 bases and V 4 bases, and 11 bases lay outside the gene matches.

This chain connects TRBV18 to TRBJ1-5, with D tentatively TRBD1 (5 bases). CDR1 is KGHSH, CDR2 LQKENI, per germline. The CDR3 is made up of 15 amino acids. V lost 6 bases, J lost 3 bases, and 15 bases lay in between. The CDR3: CASSQSPGLNQPQHF. The CDR3 region has the DNA TGTGCCAGCTCCCAGAGTCCGGGACTCAATCAGCCCCAGCATTTT.

The rearrangement joins TRBV27 to TRBJ2-7, with D hard to call. Germline-derived CDR1 and CDR2 are MNHEY and SMNVEV (reference sequence). Trimming pared 1 base from V and 4 bases from J, leaving 17 bases between. The CDR3 covers 16 residues. The CDR3: CASSLYPGPPSYEQYF. In DNA form, the CDR3 reads TGTGCCAGCAGTTTATATCCAGGTCCTCCTTCATACGAGCAGTACTTC.

The V call is TRBV11-3, the J call TRBJ2-3; TRBD1 is a possible D gene (5 bases). This CDR3 has 14 residues. The V gene lost 5 bases and the J gene lost 4 bases, with 13 bases spanning the gap. Germline V lookup: CDR1 SGHNT, CDR2 YENEEA. CDR3 loop: CASSQRQSADTQYF. The CDR3 nucleotides read TGTGCCAGCAGCCAAAGACAGTCGGCAGATACGCAGTATTTT. Based on the CDR3 plus reference TRBV11-3 and TRBJ2-3, the full variable domain is EAGVVQSPRYKIIEKKQPVAFWCNPISGHNTLYWYLQNLGQGPELLIRYENEEAVDDSQLPKDRFSAERLKGVDSTLKIQPAELGDSAVYLCASSQRQSADTQYFGPGTRLTVL.

The rearrangement joins TRBV3-1 (or the pseudogene TRBV3-2) to TRBJ2-7, with D possibly matching TRBD2 (7 bases). The CDR3 length is 15 residues. Deletions cut 1 base from V and 9 bases from J, with 19 bases between. Germline loops: CDR1 LGHDT, CDR2 YNNKEL (reference sequence). CDR3 sequence reads: CASSQGASGVRGQYF. CDR3 coding DNA: TGTGCCAGCAGCCAAGGAGCGAGCGGGGTCAGGGGGCAGTACTTC.

The chain joins TRBV5-6 to TRBJ1-1; 7 bases agree with TRBD1. The CDR3 is 16 amino acids. Per the germline V gene, CDR1 is SGHDT and CDR2 is YYEEEE. With V trimmed by 0 bases and J by 1 base, 6 bases remained unmatched. This chain's CDR3 is CASSLAGGDTNTEAFF. Written as DNA, the CDR3 is TGTGCCAGCAGCTTGGCAGGGGGTGATACGAACACTGAAGCTTTCTTT.

This chain joins TRBV5-1 and TRBJ2-7, with 11 bases fitting TRBD2. Trimming took 1 base from V and 4 from J; bases not matched to a gene: 7. Germline V CDR1 and CDR2: SGHRS, YFSETQ. The CDR3 runs 16 residues. CDR3 DNA sequence: TGCGCCAGCAGCTTGTTCCGGCTAGCGGGGGGTTACGAGCAGTACTTC. Translating it yields CASSLFRLAGGYEQYF.

The chain recombines TRBV5-1 with TRBJ2-1; TRBD2 matches at 15 bases. The trim removed 0 bases at V and 4 bases at J, leaving 2 bases unmatched. Germline CDR1 and CDR2: SGHRS and YFSETQ. This CDR3 comprises 17 residues. CDR3 coding DNA: TGCGCCAGCAGCTTGGTAGGACTAGCGGGGGGGTACAATGAGCAGTTCTTC. This gives the protein CASSLVGLAGGYNEQFF.

The CDR3 bases are TGTGCCACCAGCAGAGATGAGGGGACATACTATCAGCCCCAGCATTTT. It yields the protein CATSRDEGTYYQPQHF. The chain has TRBV15 and TRBJ1-5; D is perhaps TRBD1 (6 bases). The V end was cut by 0 bases, the J end by 5 bases, with 14 bases between. Looked up from germline, CDR1 is LNHNV and CDR2 is YYDKDF (reference sequence). The CDR3 runs 16 residues.

DNA of the CDR3: TGTGCCAGCAGTTTATCCAGGGGGCGAAATCAGCCCCAGCATTTT. Translated: CASSLSRGRNQPQHF. The V call is TRBV27, the J call TRBJ1-5; 8 bases align to TRBD1. The CDR3 is made up of 15 amino acids. Germline-derived CDR1 and CDR2 are MNHEY and SMNVEV (reference sequence). V shed 0 bases, J shed 4 bases, and the junction held 2 bases outside the gene matches.

The CDR3 coding sequence is TGTGCCAGCAGCTCCCTTCGTGGTCCGGGCACAGATACGCAGTATTTT. Translated: CASSSLRGPGTDTQYF. The V and J genes are TRBV7-8 and TRBJ2-3; D gene uncertain. The CDR3 has 16 amino acids. From germline, CDR1 is SGHVS and CDR2 FQNEAQ. The V end lost 4 bases, the J end lost 1 base, and 15 bases lay between the germline ends.

V gene TRBV7-3 combines with J gene TRBJ1-1, with D hard to call. This CDR3 has 12 residues. Germline-derived CDR1 and CDR2 are SGHTA and FQGTGA. Trimming left V 4 bases short and J 5 bases short, with 8 bases between. The CDR3 reads CASSSGETEAFF. CDR3 bases: TGTGCCAGCAGCTCCGGGGAGACTGAAGCTTTCTTT.

The genes are TRBV5-1 and TRBJ2-2; the D gene is possibly TRBD1 (5 bases). The germline gives CDR1 SGHRS, CDR2 YFSETQ. This CDR3 is 16 amino acids long. Deletions cut 4 bases from V and 4 bases from J, with 17 bases between. Here the CDR3 reads CASSRGQGKGTGELFF. CDR3 in DNA: TGCGCCAGCAGCCGCGGCCAGGGCAAGGGCACCGGGGAGCTGTTTTTT.

The chain has TRBV20-1 and TRBJ1-4; the D is unclear. Germline V gives CDR1 DFQATT, CDR2 SNEGSKA (reference sequence). This CDR3 comprises 14 residues. The ends were cut back, 3 bases at V and 0 bases at J, with 8 bases in the middle. The CDR3 loop is CSASLSPTNEKLFF. For the CDR3, the DNA is TGCAGTGCTAGTCTGTCCCCAACTAATGAAAAACTGTTTTTT.

V usage is TRBV2 and J usage is TRBJ1-1, with TRBD1 identical over 7 bases. Germline CDR1 is SNHLY and CDR2 is FYNNEI. Germline trimming cut 7 bases from V and 0 bases from J; bases unmatched to any gene: 5. This CDR3 is 14 amino acids long. This CDR3 reads CASTADRVNTEAFF. The CDR3 region has the DNA TGTGCCAGCACCGCTGACAGGGTGAACACTGAAGCTTTCTTT. Based on the CDR3 plus reference TRBV2 and TRBJ1-1, the full variable domain is EPEVTQTPSHQVTQMGQEVILRCVPISNHLYFYWYRQILGQKVEFLVSFYNNEISEKSEIFDDQFSVERPDGSNFTLKIRSTKLEDSAMYFCASTADRVNTEAFFGQGTRLTVV.

This clone was observed at least ten times. This rearrangement joins TRBV12-5 to TRBJ2-5; 9 positions agree with TRBD1. The junction had 5 bases not matched to a gene; V was cut back by 5 bases and J by 4 bases. CDR1 and CDR2 from the germline V gene are LGHNT and FRNRAP. The CDR3 is 14 residues long. As DNA, the CDR3 is TGTGCTAGTGGTCCCTTACAGGGGGCAGAGACCCAGTACTTC. Translated, it gives CASGPLQGAETQYF.